Each of the 20 T cell receptor beta chains below was sequenced from the same sample in a study of cytomegalovirus exposure and HLA in healthy donors. PCR primers comprised 60 Vbeta and 13 Jbeta primers. The assay was immunoSEQ multiplex PCR, and TCRdb's table has in-frame clones only and misses some. The sample carries over 85,000 clones, 60% to 85% recorded once. The sample was PBMCs. The receptors here all came from a woman between 25 and 40 years old in good health and CMV-seronegative.

The chain recombines TRBV18 with TRBJ2-4, with 7 positions matching TRBD1. The V and J ends lost 4 bases and 6 bases, in that order; junction bases with no gene match: 9. Germline-derived CDR1 and CDR2 are KGHSH and LQKENI. The CDR3 extends over 15 amino acids. CDR3 sequence (DNA): TGTGCCAGCTCACGGGCAGGGGGTTTCGGAAACATTCAGTACTTC. Translating it yields CASSRAGGFGNIQYF.

V usage is TRBV30 and J usage is TRBJ1-2, with 10 bases that match TRBD1. This CDR3 contains 15 residues. Germline V gives CDR1 GTSNPN, CDR2 SVGIG (reference sequence). The V and J ends lost 4 bases and 4 bases, in that order; junction bases with no gene match: 9. CDR3 protein: CAWTETGGAGYGYTF. The CDR3 nucleotides are TGTGCCTGGACCGAGACAGGGGGCGCTGGCTATGGCTACACCTTC.

V gene TRBV18 combines with J gene TRBJ2-7; maybe TRBD1 (6 bases). V gave up 3 bases and J gave up 3 bases, with 6 bases separating them. The germline V gene encodes CDR1 KGHSH and CDR2 LQKENI. This CDR3 spans 12 amino acids. The CDR3 region has the DNA TGTGCCAGCTCACCGGACAGCTACGAGCAGTACTTC. Encoded protein: CASSPDSYEQYF. Together with reference TRBV18 and TRBJ2-7, the CDR3 gives the full variable domain: NAGVMQNPRHLVRRRGQEARLRCSPMKGHSHVYWYRQLPEEGLKFMVYLQKENIIDESGMPKERFSAEFPKEGPSILRIQQVVRGDSAAYFCASSPDSYEQYFGPGTRLTVT.

This clone was seen a single time. V and J are TRBV11-2 and TRBJ2-7; 7 positions agree with TRBD1. The V and J ends lost 5 bases and 7 bases, in that order; junction bases with no gene match: 11. This CDR3 is built from 14 residues. The germline V gene encodes CDR1 SGHAT and CDR2 FQNNGV. CDR3 region: CASSALQGLGEQYF. The CDR3 nucleotides read TGTGCCAGCAGCGCCTTACAGGGGTTGGGGGAGCAGTACTTC. The whole variable domain, filled in from reference TRBV11-2 and TRBJ2-7, reads EAGVAQSPRYKIIEKRQSVAFWCNPISGHATLYWYQQILGQGPKLLIQFQNNGVVDDSQLPKDRFSAERLKGVDSTLKIQPAKLEDSAVYLCASSALQGLGEQYFGPGTRLTVT.

In its sample, this clone was seen once. The chain recombines TRBV5-8 with TRBJ1-6; D uncertain. The CDR3 has 18 amino acids. The germline V gene has CDR1 SGHTS and CDR2 YDEGEE. V was shortened by 4 bases and J by 5 bases, with 22 bases between the two germline ends. The CDR3 DNA follows: TGTGCCAGCAGCCAACCGGGAGGGAGTAACCTACATAATTCACCCCTCCACTTT. Residues: CASSQPGGSNLHNSPLHF.

The rearrangement links TRBV4-1 to TRBJ1-2; 12 nucleotides match TRBD1. Germline V gene data show CDR1 as MGHRA and CDR2 as YSYEKL. V lost 1 base, J lost 5 bases, and 5 bases stayed unmatched. The CDR3 covers 16 residues. For the CDR3, the DNA is TGCGCCAGCAGCCAAGTGGGGACAGGGGGCAAATATGGCTACACCTTC. Protein sequence: CASSQVGTGGKYGYTF.

The chain has TRBV7-2 and TRBJ1-5, with a possible D match to TRBD1 (5 bases). V lost 5 bases to trimming and J lost 7 bases, with 18 bases between them. The germline CDR1 and CDR2 sequences are SGHTA and FQGNSA. The CDR3 covers 15 residues. The CDR3 DNA reads TGTGCCAGCAGCGTAGGGGAGGAGTTCTGGCAGCCCCAGCATTTT. Encoded protein: CASSVGEEFWQPQHF.

The sample holds a few counts of this clone. The rearrangement joins TRBV6-5 to TRBJ2-2; 7 positions agree with TRBD2. The V and J ends lost 4 bases and 1 base, in that order; junction bases with no gene match: 6. The CDR3 has 16 amino acids. Germline values: CDR1 MNHEY, CDR2 SVGAGI. DNA of the CDR3: TGTGCCAGCAGTTTGCGCCGGGGGGTGAACACCGGGGAGCTGTTTTTT. This translates into CASSLRRGVNTGELFF.

The chain links TRBV27 to TRBJ2-1; TRBD2 might be the D (5 bases). Germline-derived CDR1 and CDR2 are MNHEY and SMNVEV (reference sequence). The CDR3 is 13 residues long. Trimming shortened V by 3 bases and J by 4 bases, and 7 bases separated the two germline ends. CDR3 residues: CASSFRGYNEQFF. CDR3 DNA: TGTGCCAGCAGTTTCCGGGGATACAATGAGCAGTTCTTC.

The chain has TRBV6-1 and TRBJ2-1; 10 nucleotides line up with TRBD2. Germline V gene lookup returns CDR1 MNHNS and CDR2 SASEGT. V lost 3 bases and J lost 7; bases outside the gene matches: 9. The CDR3 is made up of 16 amino acids. The CDR3 nucleotides read TGTGCCAGCAGTGAGATCCCAGCGGGGGGGCCGAATGAGCAGTTCTTC. Protein: CASSEIPAGGPNEQFF.

This rearrangement joins TRBV7-8 to TRBJ2-1; 13 positions match TRBD2. Germline-derived CDR1 and CDR2 are SGHVS and FQNEAQ. The junction had 6 bases not matched to a gene; V was cut back by 1 base and J by 0 bases. This CDR3 contains 19 residues. In DNA form, the CDR3 reads TGTGCCAGCAGCTTAGGACTAGCGGGGGGTCTTAGCTCCTACAATGAGCAGTTCTTC. This encodes CASSLGLAGGLSSYNEQFF. Complete variable domain (other parts from reference TRBV7-8 and TRBJ2-1): GAGVSQSPRYKVAKRGQDVALRCDPISGHVSLFWYQQALGQGPEFLTYFQNEAQLDKSGLPSDRFFAERPEGSVSTLKIQRTQQEDSAVYLCASSLGLAGGLSSYNEQFFGPGTRLTVL.

The V gene is TRBV28, the J gene TRBJ2-6; possible D gene TRBD1, 6 bases. The germline CDR1 and CDR2 sequences are MDHEN and SYDVKM. This CDR3 has 15 residues. V was cut by 6 bases and J by 2 bases, with 11 bases left in between. The CDR3 nucleotides are TGTGCCAGCAGAACAGGGTCTACTGGGGCCAACGTCCTGACTTTC. This translates into CASRTGSTGANVLTF.

This CDR3 is CASSKQINQPQHF. The CDR3 coding sequence is TGTGCCAGCAGCAAACAGATCAATCAGCCCCAGCATTTT. The rearrangement uses TRBV7-3 and TRBJ1-5; unclear D gene. Deletions cut 5 bases from V and 3 bases from J, with 8 bases between. This CDR3 has 13 residues. CDR1 is SGHTA, CDR2 FQGTGA, per germline.

There are a few counts of this clone. V usage is TRBV6-5 and J usage is TRBJ1-3, with unresolved D. Germline CDR1 is MNHEY and CDR2 is SVGAGI. The germline V and J ends were trimmed by 6 bases and 4 bases, with 10 bases remaining between them. This CDR3 is built from 13 residues. CDR3 nucleotides: TGTGCCAGCAGGACGTCGGGAGGAAACACCATATATTTT. It yields the protein CASRTSGGNTIYF.

This clone appeared a single time. The J gene is TRBJ2-5, the V gene TRBV30, with 9 positions matching TRBD2. Losses at the gene ends were 2 bases for V and 5 bases for J; bases not matched to a gene: 9. The germline gives CDR1 GTSNPN, CDR2 SVGIG (reference sequence). The CDR3 sequence is 15 residues long. CDR3 sequence: CAWSLSGRFRETQYF. The CDR3 DNA reads as TGTGCCTGGAGTCTTAGCGGGAGATTTAGGGAGACCCAGTACTTC. The complete variable domain, with remaining parts taken from reference TRBV30 and TRBJ2-5, reads SQTIHQWPATLVQPVGSPLSLECTVEGTSNPNLYWYRQAAGRGLQLLFYSVGIGQISSEVPQNLSASRPQDRQFILSSKKLLLSDSGFYLCAWSLSGRFRETQYFGPGTRLLVL.

The chain is built from TRBV9 and TRBJ2-5, with D possibly matching TRBD2 (7 bases). This CDR3 spans 15 amino acids. Germline V CDR1 and CDR2: SGDLS, YYNGEE. V gave up 1 base and J gave up 2 bases, with 12 bases separating them. The CDR3 spells CASSVSAGAQETQYF. In DNA, the CDR3 is TGTGCCAGCAGCGTAAGCGCGGGGGCACAAGAGACCCAGTACTTC. Based on the CDR3 plus reference TRBV9 and TRBJ2-5, the full variable domain is DSGVTQTPKHLITATGQRVTLRCSPRSGDLSVYWYQQSLDQGLQFLIQYYNGEERAKGNILERFSAQQFPDLHSELNLSSLELGDSALYFCASSVSAGAQETQYFGPGTRLLVL.

V usage is TRBV30 and J usage is TRBJ1-5; 7 bases match TRBD1. V trimming: 1 base; J trimming: 5 bases; junction bases outside the gene matches: 8. The germline V gene has CDR1 GTSNPN and CDR2 SVGIG (reference sequence). The CDR3 is 15 amino acids. The CDR3 is CAWSAVQGWDQPQHF. The CDR3 DNA is TGTGCCTGGAGTGCCGTACAGGGGTGGGATCAGCCCCAGCATTTT.

There are a few counts of this clone. The chain recombines TRBV28 with TRBJ1-3; D remains unclear. CDR3 length: 15 residues. Trimming removed 2 bases at V and 2 bases at J, with 10 bases between. CDR1 and CDR2 (germline): MDHEN, SYDVKM. Here the CDR3 DNA reads TGTGCCAGCAGTTTAGTGAAGGAGACTGGAAACACCATATATTTT. It encodes CASSLVKETGNTIYF.

As DNA, the CDR3 is TGTGCCAGCAGTTTAGGGGCAGGGTGGGGTACGCAGTATTTT. Its protein product is CASSLGAGWGTQYF. The V and J genes are TRBV28 and TRBJ2-3, with a weak D call TRBD1 (5 bases). Trimming left V 2 bases short and J 8 bases short, with 14 bases between. The germline CDR1 and CDR2 sequences are MDHEN and SYDVKM. This CDR3 region has 14 residues. Full variable domain (missing parts from reference TRBV28 and TRBJ2-3): DVKVTQSSRYLVKRTGEKVFLECVQDMDHENMFWYRQDPGLGLRLIYFSYDVKMKEKGDIPEGYSVSREKKERFSLILESASTNQTSMYLCASSLGAGWGTQYFGPGTRLTVL.

The sample holds a few counts of this clone. This chain links TRBV5-1 with TRBJ2-5; 9 nucleotides line up with TRBD2. This CDR3 has 15 amino acids. Germline V gene data show CDR1 as SGHRS and CDR2 as YFSETQ. The V and J ends lost 0 bases and 6 bases, in that order; junction bases with no gene match: 6. CDR3 nucleotides: TGCGCCAGCAGCTTGGGAGGCGGGGGGGCACAGACCCAGTACTTC. This translates into CASSLGGGGAQTQYF.